Sequencing of this T cell receptor beta chain was carried out in a study of blood T cell repertoires in COVID-19 (dated by TCRdb to 2018 to 2021). A note on the overall study: Samples from collaborators originated in the United States, Italy and Spain and spanned both the acute and convalescent phases of COVID-19. The samples were drawn from the first 160 participants of the ongoing ImmuneRACE study and from some 1,300 subjects provided by 6 global collaborators. The prospective study material was composed of cDNA or gDNA derived from T cells, B-cell-depleted T cells, or PBMCs. Deeply sampled blood TCRbeta repertoires from subjects exposed to, actively infected with, or recovered from COVID-19 were included in the dataset. A freely available public database, intended as a resource for researchers studying the immune response to SARS-CoV-2, is where the repertoires were released. Where HLA class I and class II types were available, the types were taken from metadata supplied by the sample provider, not from assay-based typing. Sample metadata almost always included a de-identified subject ID, COVID-19 status, age in years and sex. Broader findings and caveats from the paper: The quantity of clinical and demographic metadata differed by source and by participant and was supplied without curation.

The immunoSEQ Assay, a bias-controlled multiplex PCR, was used to amplify TCRbeta CDR3 regions from genomic DNA. Concerning the study's data processing: The number of nucleated cells in each sample was estimated by amplification of reference gene primers within the assay. To quantify the absolute abundance of each unique TCRbeta CDR3 rearrangement, sequence reads were collapsed and filtered. Productive Simpson clonality was computed per sample as the square root of Simpson's diversity index over productive rearrangements. In its TCRdb copy, this immuneACCESS table keeps in-frame sequences only and misses some clones. Where compared with another copy, unresolved V genes explain less than half of these, and the others have no known cause. V, J and clone size are those of that table, while D and trimming were read from the DNA. The sample table shows fewer than 350,000 clones, and 90% are seen once. The ten largest clonotypes hold less than 2% of the sample.

CDR1 is given as SGHAT and CDR2 as FQNNGV, both from the germline V gene. Relative to germline, V is missing 5 bases and J is missing 8 bases, with 10 bases of the junction outside any gene match. Including cysteine and phenylalanine, the CDR3 has 14 amino acids. Here the CDR3 DNA is all that survives: 42 bases in frame from base 1. Participants in the prospective study were aged 18 to 89 years, lived in 20 to 30 United States geographic areas, and enrolled through a virtual design. To assign participants to cohorts, the prospective study relied on clinical history that participants themselves reported in a screening survey and a study questionnaire. In the prospective study, whole blood, serum and a nasopharyngeal or oropharyngeal swab were collected from each participant by mobile phlebotomists. Prospective study participants could optionally give additional blood draws and questionnaires over an approximately two-month period. Before DNA extraction, blood samples from the prospective study were shipped at room temperature or frozen.

About this clone: The antigen this receptor binds is unknown. Per-base qualities were not stored, and no clone one base away is much larger.

This TCR derives from a young woman with acute COVID-19. The receptor chain draws on TRBV11-2 and TRBJ2-3, with TRBD2 matching 7 junction bases. Specimen: PBMCs or T cells enriched from blood (not recorded which). The CDR3 here reads CASSATASGSTQYF. The DNA sequence reads TGTGCCAGCAGCGCCACGGCTAGCGGCAGTACGCAGTATTTT.